This is a list of T cell receptor beta chains from one sample in a study of cytomegalovirus exposure and HLA in healthy donors. Sequencing was performed with immunoSEQ multiplex PCR; in TCRdb, only in-frame clones are kept and a portion is missing. The table lists more than 120,000 clones, roughly 80% of them singletons, with roughly 2.9% in the top ten. Sequenced material: PBMCs. Receptors originate from a woman aged 30 to 39 in good health and CMV-seronegative. The CDR3 runs from the conserved cysteine through the conserved F or W. D genes are given only for firm matches. Clone sizes are given selectively: once, few, many, or a class where the clone is expanded.

v_call	j_call	d_call	clone_size	cdr3_nt	cdr3_aa
TRBV18	TRBJ2-7	.	.	TGTGCCAGCTCACCCGGGGAGTCCTACGAGCAGTACTTC	CASSPGESYEQYF
TRBV2	TRBJ1-1	.	.	TGTGCCAGCAGCTGGACGGACGGGAATCCTGAAGCTTTCTTT	CASSWTDGNPEAFF
TRBV2	TRBJ1-1	TRBD1	.	TGTGCCAGCAGTGGAAGGACAGGGGGCGAAGCTTTCTTT	CASSGRTGGEAFF
TRBV5-4	TRBJ2-3	TRBD2	.	TGTGCCAGCAGCCCGGGACTAGCGGGAGCGGGTTCAGATACGCAGTATTTT	CASSPGLAGAGSDTQYF
TRBV28	TRBJ1-5	.	.	TGTGCCAGCAGCCCGCACGGAGCCCAGCATTTT	CASSPHGAQHF
TRBV5-1	TRBJ2-1	.	few	TGCGCCAGCAGCTTGGGGCAGGGCGGCTACAATGAGCAGTTCTTC	CASSLGQGGYNEQFF
TRBV2	TRBJ1-5	.	.	TGTGCCAGCAGTGATTGGGGCGGCTATGGCAATCAGCCCCAGCATTTT	CASSDWGGYGNQPQHF
TRBV2	TRBJ2-1	TRBD2	.	TGTGCCAGCGGCTCGACTAGCGGGAGGGCCCGAAGCTACAATGAGCAGTTCTTC	CASGSTSGRARSYNEQFF
TRBV6-6	TRBJ2-1	TRBD2	.	TGTGCCAGCAGTTACGCGGCGGGAGGGACGGATGAGCAGTTCTTC	CASSYAAGGTDEQFF
TRBV27	TRBJ2-3	.	.	TGTGCCAGCAGTTTATTCGACAGGGATACGCAGTATTTT	CASSLFDRDTQYF
TRBV6-5	TRBJ1-5	TRBD1	few	TGTGCCAGCAGTTCTGACCCGGGACAGGCGGGGCAGCCCCAGCATTTT	CASSSDPGQAGQPQHF
TRBV25-1	TRBJ2-7	TRBD1	.	TGTGCCAGCAGTGAGGACCCGGGACAGCCTGGAGGAAGGTACGAGCAGTACTTC	CASSEDPGQPGGRYEQYF
TRBV10-3	TRBJ1-1	.	.	TGTGCCATCATGAAAGGGATATTACCGTTAGGAGGCACTGAAGCTTTCTTT	CAIMKGILPLGGTEAFF
TRBV6-6	TRBJ1-4	.	.	TGTGCCAGCAGTCTTGACAGGTGGGATGAAAAACTGTTTTTT	CASSLDRWDEKLFF
TRBV11-2	TRBJ2-7	TRBD2	.	TGTGCCAGCGAAAATTCAGGTAGCGGGGGGAGTAAATTGTCCTACGAGCAGTACTTC	CASENSGSGGSKLSYEQYF
TRBV6-5	TRBJ1-1	.	.	TGTGCCAGCAGTTACTCGATGCTAATGAACACTGAAGCTTTCTTT	CASSYSMLMNTEAFF
TRBV6-1	TRBJ2-7	.	.	TGTGCCAGCAAGGGCGGAGGGACCTACGAGCAGTACTTC	CASKGGGTYEQYF
TRBV7-2	TRBJ2-7	.	.	TGTGCCAGCAGGACCTGGCCGGACAACTCCTACGAGCAGTACTTC	CASRTWPDNSYEQYF
TRBV5-3	TRBJ2-4	.	.	TGTGCCAGAAGCGCCAAACAGGGTACCAAAAACATTCAGTACTTC	CARSAKQGTKNIQYF
TRBV7-2	TRBJ2-3	TRBD2	.	TGTGCCAGCAGCGTAAGGACTAGCCCTTTAGGCACAGATACGCAGTATTTT	CASSVRTSPLGTDTQYF
TRBV28	TRBJ1-2	.	.	TGTGCCAGCAGTTTTAGAGAGGCTCCCTATGGCTACACCTTC	CASSFREAPYGYTF
TRBV7-3	TRBJ2-1	.	.	TGTGCCAGCACCGCCGGGGCCTACAATGAGCAGTTCTTC	CASTAGAYNEQFF
TRBV28	TRBJ2-5	TRBD1	once	TGTGCCAGCAGTTCCGGGACAGGGATAGAGACCCAGTACTTC	CASSSGTGIETQYF
TRBV19	TRBJ2-3	TRBD1	.	TGTGCCAGTAGGGACAGGGGGCGAGCCCACACAGATACGCAGTATTTT	CASRDRGRAHTDTQYF
TRBV19	TRBJ1-6	.	.	TGTGCCAGTAGTATAGGACAGAATTCACCCCTCCACTTT	CASSIGQNSPLHF
TRBV7-3	TRBJ1-6	TRBD1	once	TGTGCCAGCAGCTTAACCGGGCCGGGACAGGGAACGTCACCCCTCCACTTT	CASSLTGPGQGTSPLHF
TRBV11-2	TRBJ1-1	.	.	TGTGCCAGCAGTCCCACGACAAAAACTGAAGCTTTCTTT	CASSPTTKTEAFF
TRBV19	TRBJ1-1	.	.	TGTGCCAGTAGTATGAGGGCAGGCGCAAAAACTGAAGCTTTCTTT	CASSMRAGAKTEAFF
TRBV7-2	TRBJ2-4	TRBD2	.	TGTGCCAGCACACCGGCGGGGGAGCCCAAAAACATTCAGTACTTC	CASTPAGEPKNIQYF
TRBV7-6	TRBJ2-7	.	.	TGTGCCAGCAGCTTATCGGGGGAGTCCTACGAGCAGTACTTC	CASSLSGESYEQYF
TRBV27	TRBJ1-2	.	.	TGTGCCAGCAGTCCTCTAAAACAGAGCTATGGCTACACCTTC	CASSPLKQSYGYTF
TRBV7-9	TRBJ2-2	.	.	TGTGCCAGCAGCACGTCCTCCGGCGGGGAGCTGTTTTTT	CASSTSSGGELFF
TRBV7-8	TRBJ2-1	TRBD2	many	TGTGCCAGCAGCTTAAGAGTCGGACTAGCGGGAGGCAATGAGCAGTTCTTC	CASSLRVGLAGGNEQFF
TRBV9	TRBJ1-4	.	.	TGTGCCAGCAGCGTCGACACAACTAATGAAAAACTGTTTTTT	CASSVDTTNEKLFF
TRBV7-9	TRBJ2-5	.	.	TGTGCCACCCTCGGGTTAGGTTCGGGAGAGACCCAGTACTTC	CATLGLGSGETQYF
TRBV7-3	TRBJ2-1	TRBD2	.	TGTGCCAGCAGCTACGAAGCGGGATCCTACAATGAGCAGTTCTTC	CASSYEAGSYNEQFF
TRBV6-1	TRBJ2-1	TRBD1	.	TGTGCCAGCAGTTATACAGGGGACGAGCAGTTCTTC	CASSYTGDEQFF
TRBV18	TRBJ2-7	TRBD1	.	TGTGCCAGCTCACCAACTTCGCTGGCAGGGGGCGGGATATTAAGCTCCTACGAGCAGTACTTC	CASSPTSLAGGGILSSYEQYF
TRBV5-1	TRBJ2-1	TRBD2	once	TGCGCCAGCAGCCCGGCGCCCTCGGGGGGATACAATGAGCAGTTCTTC	CASSPAPSGGYNEQFF
TRBV4-1	TRBJ2-2	TRBD1	.	TGCGCCAGCAGCCAGGTTCAGGTCCGGGACAGGGGTGCCGGGGAGCTGTTTTTT	CASSQVQVRDRGAGELFF
TRBV6-6	TRBJ2-3	.	.	TGTGCCAGCAGTCTACGAGCTAGCACAGATACGCAGTATTTT	CASSLRASTDTQYF
TRBV18	TRBJ2-1	TRBD2	.	TGTGCCAGCTTGCTGACTAGCAGCCATGAGCAGTTCTTC	CASLLTSSHEQFF
TRBV2	TRBJ1-4	TRBD1	.	TGTGCCAGCAGCCCCCCGGGACAGGGGAGTGAAAAACTGTTTTTT	CASSPPGQGSEKLFF